This T cell receptor beta chain came from a study of human T cells and chemical hapten exposure. Overall study findings and caveats: No shift was seen in TCRs above 1 in 1000 frequency with DPC sensitization.

The sample's time point: patch test 1, 2 weeks after DPC sensitization. The treatment denotes: therapeutic diphenylcyclopropenone sensitization with weekly scalp DPC. Ahead of each patch test application, blood was drawn. This clonotype came up a few times. The antigen is not known. For the library, individual cDNA molecules each received unique molecular identifiers. In the original workflow: Sample TCR totals centred on a median of around 93,000, ranging about 20,000 to 700,000. MiXCR, applied by TCRdb to the RACE reads, yields one record per CDR3 protein. The V and J calls were determined by TCRdb, not by the authors. This sample has roughly 380,000 distinct CDR3 sequences, with around 4.8% found just once. The germline V gene encodes CDR1 MNHEY and CDR2 SVGEGT. The V end was cut by 6 bases, the J end by 0 bases, with 9 bases between. This CDR3 has 14 residues.

The receptor comes from a woman in her forties or fifties with alopecia areata. Some clones in this sample may be carry-over from other donors' samples. Specimen: whole blood, collected in connection with sensitization to the hapten diphenylcyclopropenone (DPC). The rearrangement links TRBV6-2 or TRBV6-3 to TRBJ1-5; perhaps TRBD1 as D (6 bases). CDR3 residues: CASRSGASNQPQHF. DNA for the CDR3: TGTGCCAGCAGATCAGGGGCTAGCAATCAGCCCCAGCATTTT.